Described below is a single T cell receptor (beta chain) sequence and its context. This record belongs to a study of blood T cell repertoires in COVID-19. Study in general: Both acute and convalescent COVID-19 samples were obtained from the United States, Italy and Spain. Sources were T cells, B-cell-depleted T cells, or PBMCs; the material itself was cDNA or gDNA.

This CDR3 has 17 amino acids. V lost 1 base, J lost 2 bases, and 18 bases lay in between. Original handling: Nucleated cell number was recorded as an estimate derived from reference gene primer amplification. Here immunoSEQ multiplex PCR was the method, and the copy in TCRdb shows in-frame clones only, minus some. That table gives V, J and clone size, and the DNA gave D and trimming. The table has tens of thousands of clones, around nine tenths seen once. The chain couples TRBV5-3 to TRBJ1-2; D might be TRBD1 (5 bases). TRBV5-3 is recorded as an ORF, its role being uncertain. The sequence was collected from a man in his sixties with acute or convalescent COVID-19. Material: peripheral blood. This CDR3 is CARSLSRGASKNYGYTF. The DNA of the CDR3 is TGTGCCAGAAGCTTGAGTAGGGGTGCGTCTAAGAACTATGGCTACACCTTC.